The next 17 T cell receptor beta chains were all read from a single sample in a study of molecular identifiers for immune sequencing clone quantification. In TCRdb, the PCR reads were re-called with MiXCR into one record per CDR3 protein. Here the sample spans 490,000 or so distinct CDR3 sequences, 20% to 25% being singletons. Specimen: naive CD8+ T cells from blood, with Jurkat cell RNA spiked in. Stated subset: FACS-sorted CD8+CD4-CCR7+CD45RA+ naive T cells. These receptors were taken from a human donor in good health. Some libraries in this study had Jurkat cell RNA spiked in.

The rearrangement joins TRBV20-1 to TRBJ1-6, with D hard to call. The germline gives CDR1 DFQATT, CDR2 SNEGSKA (reference sequence). V was clipped by 3 bases and J by 5 bases, with 11 bases between them. The CDR3 extends over 14 amino acids. CDR3 DNA sequence: TGCAGTGCTAGCCGGGATGGTCATAATTCACCCCTCCACTTT. Translated, it gives CSASRDGHNSPLHF.

The chain uses TRBV14 and TRBJ1-2; maybe TRBD1 (6 bases). Germline loops: CDR1 SGHDN, CDR2 FVKESK. Trimming cost V 4 bases and J 4 bases, with 22 bases left between them. The CDR3 runs to 17 residues. The CDR3 bases are TGTGCCAGCAGCCCTACGGACAGCTACCCAAATGTCTATGGCTACACCTTC. This gives the protein CASSPTDSYPNVYGYTF.

About this clonotype itself: A read error may be the cause here, since a much bigger clone is one base away. The chain combines TRBV29-1 with TRBJ2-1, with D tentatively TRBD1 (5 bases). The CDR3 runs to 10 residues. Germline CDR1 reads SQVTM; CDR2 reads ANQGSEA. CDR3 amino acids: CSADRNEQLF. The CDR3 DNA reads as TGCAGCGCCGACAGAAATGAGCAGCTCTTC.

This clonotype was seen at least ten times. One end of the junction is discordant with germline, which a read error may explain. The rearrangement uses TRBV24-1 and TRBJ2-2, with a possible D match to TRBD1 (5 bases). CDR3 size: 14 residues. The germline V gene has CDR1 KGHDR and CDR2 SFDVKD. CDR3 amino acids: CATRDSGWTGELFF. The CDR3 DNA reads as TGTGCCACCAGAGATTCAGGGTGGACCGGGGAGCTGTTTTTT.

This clonotype was observed many times. The chain uses TRBV11-2 and TRBJ2-1; 8 bases are shared with TRBD2. Trimming cost V 5 bases and J 4 bases; bases outside gene matches: 13. The CDR3 totals 17 residues. Looked up from germline, CDR1 is SGHAT and CDR2 is FQNNGV. CDR3 loop: CASSLARDSGVYNEQFF. CDR3 nucleotide sequence: TGTGCCAGCAGCCTCGCTCGTGATAGCGGGGTTTACAATGAGCAGTTCTTC.

This clonotype occurred many times. The chain joins TRBV27 to TRBJ2-6; no definite D call. Germline CDR1 is MNHEY and CDR2 is SMNVEV (reference sequence). Trimming removed 6 bases at V and 4 bases at J, with 13 bases between. This CDR3 spans 15 amino acids. CDR3 residues: CASSRPFAGANVLTF. CDR3 nucleotides: TGTGCCAGCAGCCGACCCTTTGCCGGGGCCAACGTCCTGACTTTC.

This clonotype was observed many times. At one boundary the junction diverges from the germline segment, which might be a read error. The rearrangement links TRBV27 to TRBJ2-7, with D perhaps matching TRBD2 (5 bases). Germline V CDR1 and CDR2: MNHEY, SMNVEV (reference sequence). The CDR3 length is 13 residues. The CDR3 sequence: CASSLGRGYEQYF. The CDR3 region has the DNA TGCGCCAGCAGCTTGGGTCGGGGCTACGAGCAGTACTTC.

On this clonotype: Just one base apart from a much larger clone, this may be a read error. The chain combines TRBV7-6 with TRBJ2-7, with D possibly matching TRBD1 (6 bases). Germline CDR1 reads SGHVS; CDR2 reads FNYEAQ. This CDR3 is built from 15 residues. Trimming left V 3 bases short and J 2 bases short, with 14 bases between. The CDR3 loop reads CASSFTYQGPYEQYF. The CDR3 DNA reads as TGTGCCAGCAGCTTTACCTACCAGGGGCCCTACGAGCAGTACTTC.

This clonotype has at least ten counts. The J gene is TRBJ2-5, the V gene TRBV7-2; D perhaps matches TRBD2 (5 bases). The CDR3 is 13 amino acids. V was trimmed by 11 bases and J by 2 bases, leaving 15 bases between them. Germline lookup yields CDR1 SGHTA and CDR2 FQGNSA. The CDR3 sequence: CAGAAPNQETQYF. CDR3 coding DNA: TGTGCCGGAGCGGCCCCCAATCAAGAGACCCAGTACTTC.

The V and J genes are TRBV28 and TRBJ2-2, with 12 bases lining up with TRBD2. With 3 bases clipped from V and 6 bases from J, the junction kept 5 bases outside the gene matches. This CDR3 spans 16 amino acids. CDR1 is MDHEN, CDR2 SYDVKM, per germline. The CDR3 protein is CASSFVLAGGSGELFF. The CDR3 DNA follows: TGTGCCAGCAGTTTTGTACTAGCGGGAGGTTCCGGGGAGCTGTTTTTT.

This clonotype was observed many times. The rearrangement links TRBV5-1 to TRBJ2-7; TRBD2 matches at 8 bases. The germline V gene encodes CDR1 SGHRS and CDR2 YFSETQ. The junction had 9 bases not matched to a gene; V was cut back by 3 bases and J by 4 bases. The CDR3 totals 15 residues. The CDR3 sequence is CASSYSGERGYEQYF. DNA of the CDR3: TGCGCCAGCAGCTATTCCGGCGAGCGGGGGTACGAGCAGTACTTC.

The chain joins TRBV7-6 to TRBJ2-3; 7 nucleotides match TRBD2. The CDR3 is 18 residues long. J gave up 0 bases and V 1 base, and 10 bases lay outside the gene matches. Germline-derived CDR1 and CDR2 are SGHVS and FNYEAQ. This chain's CDR3 is CASSLDESGTPSTDTQYF. As DNA, the CDR3 is TGTGCCAGCAGCTTAGACGAGAGCGGGACTCCTAGCACAGATACGCAGTATTTT.

This clonotype was observed at least ten times. The chain couples TRBV7-4 to TRBJ2-3; D not certain. The CDR3 contains 16 residues. Germline CDR1 reads SGHVT; CDR2 reads SQSDAQ. Trimming stripped 5 bases from V and 0 bases from J, with 15 bases between. CDR3 sequence: CASSADDTFSTDTQYF. CDR3 bases: TGTGCCAGCAGCGCAGACGACACCTTTAGCACAGATACGCAGTATTTT.

This clonotype was observed many times. V and J are TRBV5-6 and TRBJ2-7; D assignment may be TRBD1 or TRBD2 (5 bases each). Trimming cost V 4 bases and J 4 bases, with 21 bases left between them. The CDR3 spans 16 residues. The germline CDR1 and CDR2 sequences are SGHDT and YYEEEE. Here the CDR3 DNA reads TGTGCCAGCAGCGGTTTTTTGGGGGTTTCGGGGTACGAGCAGTACTTC. Its protein product is CASSGFLGVSGYEQYF.

This clonotype was seen a handful of times. This chain links TRBV27 with TRBJ1-1; 8 nucleotides agree with TRBD1. The V and J ends lost 7 bases and 1 base, in that order; junction bases with no gene match: 5. The CDR3 spans 14 residues. The germline V gene has CDR1 MNHEY and CDR2 SMNVEV (reference sequence). In DNA, the CDR3 is TGTGCCAGCACCCAGGGGGCGGGGAACACTGAAGCTTTCTTT. Encoded protein: CASTQGAGNTEAFF.

This clonotype was detected only a few times. The rearrangement links TRBV19 to TRBJ2-2, with D possibly TRBD1 on 6 matching bases. Germline V lookup: CDR1 LNHDA, CDR2 SQIVND (reference sequence). The ends were cut back, 6 bases at V and 4 bases at J, with 12 bases in the middle. The CDR3 sequence is 14 residues long. The CDR3 loop reads CASRTGTSTGELFF. Here the CDR3 DNA reads TGTGCCAGTAGGACCGGGACAAGCACCGGGGAGCTGTTTTTT.

In this sample, this clonotype turned up many times. The V gene is TRBV25-1, the J gene TRBJ2-1; D is perhaps TRBD1 or TRBD2 (5 bases each). The length of the CDR3 is 14 residues. The V and J ends lost 3 bases and 1 base respectively, with 7 bases between them. Germline CDR1 and CDR2: MGHDK and SYGVNS. In DNA form, the CDR3 reads TGTGCCAGCAGTGAGAGGGGATCCTACAATGAGCAGTTCTTC. This codes for CASSERGSYNEQFF.